This passage covers 12 T cell receptor beta chains from one sample sequenced in a study of vaccination and CD4 T cells after COVID-19 (dated by TCRdb to 2022 to 2024). The receptor library was made with PCR. Sequencer: Illumina iSeq 100. TCR sequencing of DNA from cultured CD4+ T cells used the Oncomine TCR Beta short-read assay at the Johns Hopkins FTIC core. The public reads were run again by TCRdb, first through fastp at Q25 and then through MiXCR, and only productive beta chains were kept. Every CDR3 protein is listed once, alongside the most common genes and DNA of its rows. The sample data list about 20,000 distinct CDR3 sequences, and around 50% of these were observed just once. The top ten clonotypes cover 5% to 7% of the sample. This specimen's treatment or condition label, per the study, means: roughly 10-day PBMC culture with coronavirus spike peptide pools or control peptides (ViraFEST assay).

Which antigens these TCRs recognize remains unknown. Sequencing input: CD4+ T cells from blood, cultured in vitro. These receptor sequences come from a human donor who had recovered from COVID-19.

The rearrangement joins TRBV20-1 to TRBJ2-5; possible D gene TRBD1, 6 bases. Germline CDR1 DFQATT, CDR2 SNEGSKA (reference sequence). Trimming cost V 1 base and J 5 bases, with 14 bases left between them. The CDR3 extends over 14 amino acids. Here the CDR3 DNA reads TGCAGTGCTAGAGTCACAGGGTCAGGCGAGACCCAGTACTTC. It encodes CSARVTGSGETQYF.

The genes are TRBV20-1 and TRBJ1-3; D remains unclear. V lost 6 bases to trimming and J lost 2 bases, with 8 bases between them. CDR1 DFQATT and CDR2 SNEGSKA come from the germline V gene (reference sequence). The CDR3 sequence is 12 residues long. CDR3 amino acids: CSAPGPGNTIYF. CDR3 DNA: TGCAGTGCCCCCGGGCCTGGAAACACCATATATTTT.

The CDR3 DNA reads as TGTGCCAGCAGCTTACTCGGGAGTGTCACAGATACGCAGTATTTT. Its translation is CASSLLGSVTDTQYF. This chain joins TRBV7-9 and TRBJ2-3; perhaps TRBD2 as D (6 bases). V was cut by 2 bases and J by 2 bases, with 11 bases left in between. The germline V gene has CDR1 SEHNR and CDR2 FQNEAQ (reference sequence). CDR3 length: 15 amino acids.

The rearrangement uses TRBV2 and TRBJ2-1, with 7 bases matching TRBD2. CDR1 is SNHLY and CDR2 is FYNNEI in the germline V gene. Trimming cost V 2 bases and J 6 bases; bases outside gene matches: 4. This CDR3 region has 14 residues. The CDR3 DNA reads as TGTGCCAGCAGTGAAAAGACTAGCAGCAATGAGCAGTTCTTC. This gives the protein CASSEKTSSNEQFF.

V gene TRBV18 combines with J gene TRBJ2-2, with D perhaps TRBD2 (5 bases). The CDR3 spans 16 residues. Germline CDR1 and CDR2: KGHSH and LQKENI. Trimming pared 0 bases from V and 3 bases from J, leaving 11 bases between. CDR3 coding DNA: TGTGCCAGCTCACCACCGGTCGGGGTGGACACCGGGGAGCTGTTTTTT. Translating gives CASSPPVGVDTGELFF.

The chain combines TRBV27 with TRBJ1-5; 10 bases are shared with TRBD1. The CDR3 consists of 13 residues. Trimming cost V 8 bases and J 4 bases; bases outside gene matches: 2. CDR1 and CDR2 from the germline V gene are MNHEY and SMNVEV (reference sequence). Written as DNA, the CDR3 is TGTGCCAGCGCGGGACAGGGGAATCAGCCCCAGCATTTT. Amino acid sequence: CASAGQGNQPQHF.

J is TRBJ2-7 and V is TRBV10-1; no reliable D call. V lost 3 bases and J 4 bases, leaving 7 bases between the germline ends. CDR3 size: 12 residues. Germline V lookup: CDR1 WNHNN, CDR2 SYGVQD (reference sequence). The CDR3 bases are TGCGCCAGCAGTGAATACAGTTACGAGCAGTACTTC. This translates into CASSEYSYEQYF.

The chain has TRBV28 and TRBJ1-2; maybe TRBD1 (6 bases). The CDR3 runs 17 residues. Trimming cost V 6 bases and J 5 bases, with 25 bases left between them. The germline V gene has CDR1 MDHEN and CDR2 SYDVKM. The CDR3 sequence is CASSWARGGLYGYGYTF. The CDR3 DNA reads as TGTGCCAGCAGCTGGGCCAGGGGCGGTCTCTACGGTTATGGCTACACCTTC.

V and J are TRBV24-1 and TRBJ2-2, with D unresolved. The CDR3 totals 15 residues. Looked up from germline, CDR1 is KGHDR and CDR2 is SFDVKD. V was shortened by 3 bases and J by 4 bases, with 11 bases between the two germline ends. CDR3 amino acids: CATSDRGITTGELFF. The CDR3 bases are TGTGCCACCAGTGATCGTGGGATAACCACCGGGGAGCTGTTTTTT.

The rearrangement uses TRBV6-1 and TRBJ2-7; 9 bases map to TRBD1. CDR1 MNHNS and CDR2 SASEGT come from the germline V gene. The CDR3 loop spans 12 amino acids. The trim removed 8 bases at V and 4 bases at J, leaving 3 bases unmatched. CDR3 protein: CASSDRGYEQYF. In DNA, the CDR3 is TGTGCCAGCTCGGACAGGGGATACGAGCAGTACTTC.

This clonotype was found a few times. The gene calls are TRBV10-3 and TRBJ2-1, with TRBD2 matching 8 bases. The CDR3 has 18 amino acids. V dropped 0 bases and J dropped 4; count of bases not matched to a gene: 11. Germline V gene lookup returns CDR1 ENHRY and CDR2 SYGVKD. The CDR3 bases are TGTGCCATCAGTGAGTCGCTTGGGGGGACTAGTACGTACAATGAGCAGTTCTTC. Translating it yields CAISESLGGTSTYNEQFF.

This rearrangement joins TRBV6-5 to TRBJ2-7; D uncertain. This CDR3 has 14 residues. V was shortened by 0 bases and J by 4 bases, with 10 bases between the two germline ends. CDR1 MNHEY and CDR2 SVGAGI come from the germline V gene. For the CDR3, the DNA is TGTGCCAGCAGTTACTCGAAACGGAGTTACGAGCAGTACTTC. It yields the protein CASSYSKRSYEQYF.